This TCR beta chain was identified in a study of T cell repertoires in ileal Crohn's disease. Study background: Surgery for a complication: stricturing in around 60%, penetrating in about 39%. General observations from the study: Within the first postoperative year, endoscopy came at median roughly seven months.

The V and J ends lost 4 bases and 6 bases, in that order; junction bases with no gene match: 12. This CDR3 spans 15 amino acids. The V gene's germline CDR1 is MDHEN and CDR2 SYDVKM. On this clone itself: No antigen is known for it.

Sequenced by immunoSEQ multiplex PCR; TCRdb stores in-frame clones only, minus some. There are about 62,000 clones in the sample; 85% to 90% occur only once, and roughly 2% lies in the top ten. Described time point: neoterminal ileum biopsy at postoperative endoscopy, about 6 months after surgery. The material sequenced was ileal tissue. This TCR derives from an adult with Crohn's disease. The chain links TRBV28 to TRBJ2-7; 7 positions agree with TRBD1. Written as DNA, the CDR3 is TGTGCCAGCAGTTCGGCAGGGGGAGACAGAGGCGAGCAGTACGTC. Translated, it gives CASSSAGGDRGEQYV.